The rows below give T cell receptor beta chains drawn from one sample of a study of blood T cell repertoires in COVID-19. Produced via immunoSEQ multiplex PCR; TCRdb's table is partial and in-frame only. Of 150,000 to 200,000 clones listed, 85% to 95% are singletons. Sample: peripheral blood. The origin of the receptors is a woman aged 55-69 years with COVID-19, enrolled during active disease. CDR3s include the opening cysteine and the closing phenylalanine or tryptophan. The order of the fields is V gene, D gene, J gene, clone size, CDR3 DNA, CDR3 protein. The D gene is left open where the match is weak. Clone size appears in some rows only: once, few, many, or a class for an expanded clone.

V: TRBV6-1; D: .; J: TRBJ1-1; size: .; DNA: TGTGCCAGCAGTGATCGCCGGGGGGGAACAATGAACACTGAAGCTTTCTTT; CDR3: CASSDRRGGTMNTEAFF
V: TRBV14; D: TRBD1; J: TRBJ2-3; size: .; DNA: TGTGCCAGCAGCCGAGCCCCCGGGACAGGGGATGATACAGATACGCAGTATTTT; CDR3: CASSRAPGTGDDTDTQYF
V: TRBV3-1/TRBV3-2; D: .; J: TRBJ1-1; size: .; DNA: TGTGCCAGCAGCCAAGATCCCTACACTGAAGCTTTCTTT; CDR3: CASSQDPYTEAFF
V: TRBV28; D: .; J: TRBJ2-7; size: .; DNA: TGTGCCTCGACGGGACTTCCGATTTCGTCCTACGAGCAGTACTTC; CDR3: CASTGLPISSYEQYF
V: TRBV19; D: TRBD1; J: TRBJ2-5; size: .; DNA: TGTGCCAGTAGTATCACAGGGGGAGAGACCCAGTACTTC; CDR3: CASSITGGETQYF
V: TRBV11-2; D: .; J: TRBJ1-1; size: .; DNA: TGTGCCAGCAGCTTAGCAGGGACTGAAGCTTTCTTT; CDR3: CASSLAGTEAFF
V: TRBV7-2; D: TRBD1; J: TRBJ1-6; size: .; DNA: TGTGCCAGCAGCTCCCGACAGGGAAGGACTTCACCCCTCCACTTT; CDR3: CASSSRQGRTSPLHF
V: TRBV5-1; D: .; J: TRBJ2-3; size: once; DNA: TGCGCCAGCAGCTCCTCAGGACTGAGCACAGATACGCAGTATTTT; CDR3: CASSSSGLSTDTQYF
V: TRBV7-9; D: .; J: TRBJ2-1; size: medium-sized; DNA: TGTGCCAGCAGCTCGTCTCTTCCGACAGGGAGGTCCTACAATGAGCAGTTCTTC; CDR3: CASSSSLPTGRSYNEQFF
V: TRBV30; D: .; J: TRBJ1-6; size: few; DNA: TGTGCCTGGAGTGTACCCAATAGGCGGAATTCACCCCTCCACTTT; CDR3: CAWSVPNRRNSPLHF
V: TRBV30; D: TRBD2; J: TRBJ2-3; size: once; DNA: TGTGCCTGGAGCAGTGGTCTAGCGGGGTTCGCAGATACGCAGTATTTT; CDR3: CAWSSGLAGFADTQYF
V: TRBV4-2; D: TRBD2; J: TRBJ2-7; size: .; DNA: TGTGCCAGCAGCCAGCGGGGGTACGAGCAGTACTTC; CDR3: CASSQRGYEQYF
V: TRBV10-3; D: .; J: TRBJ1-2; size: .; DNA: TGTGCCTGCCGTTCCGGCGGGGGCTACACCTTC; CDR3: CACRSGGGYTF
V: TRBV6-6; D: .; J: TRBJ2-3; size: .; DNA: TGTGCCAGCAGTCTTATCAGGGGAAGCACTAGCACAGATACGCAGTATTTT; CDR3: CASSLIRGSTSTDTQYF
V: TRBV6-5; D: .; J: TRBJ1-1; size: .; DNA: TGTGCCAGCAGTTCTCGGACCGACAGCGGGGGCACTGAAGCTTTCTTT; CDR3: CASSSRTDSGGTEAFF
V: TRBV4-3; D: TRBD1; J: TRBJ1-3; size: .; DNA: TGCGCCAGCAGCCAGGAGAACCGCGGGACAGGGGGGGACACCATATATTTT; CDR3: CASSQENRGTGGDTIYF
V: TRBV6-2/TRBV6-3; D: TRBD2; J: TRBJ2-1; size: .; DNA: TGTGCCAGCAGTTTTGGACTAGCGGGGATGCGCAATGAGCAGTTCTTC; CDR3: CASSFGLAGMRNEQFF
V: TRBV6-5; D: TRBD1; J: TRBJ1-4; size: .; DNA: TGTGCCAGCAGTTACAGGGGGCTCGATGAAAAACTGTTTTTT; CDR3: CASSYRGLDEKLFF
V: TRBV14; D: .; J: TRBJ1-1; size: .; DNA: TGTGCCAGCAGCTCCTCGTTGAACACTGAAGCTTTCTTT; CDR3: CASSSSLNTEAFF
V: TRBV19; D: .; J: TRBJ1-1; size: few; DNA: TGTGCCAGTAGTATAGGGCTAGGGGGAACTGAAGCTTTCTTT; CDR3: CASSIGLGGTEAFF
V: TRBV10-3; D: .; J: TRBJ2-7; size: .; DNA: TGTGCCATCAGTGCCCTTAGGACTGCGAGCTCCTACGAGCAGTACTTC; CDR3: CAISALRTASSYEQYF
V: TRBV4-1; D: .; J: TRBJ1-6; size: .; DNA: TGCGCCAGCAGCCAAGATGGGCAATATAATTCACCCCTCCACTTT; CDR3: CASSQDGQYNSPLHF
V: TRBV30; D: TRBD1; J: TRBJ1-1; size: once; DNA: TGTGCCTGGATCAGGGGGACTGAAGCTTTCTTT; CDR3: CAWIRGTEAFF
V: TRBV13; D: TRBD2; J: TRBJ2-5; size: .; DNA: TGTGCCAGCAGCTTCCTGACTAGCTCGGAGACCCAGTACTTC; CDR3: CASSFLTSSETQYF
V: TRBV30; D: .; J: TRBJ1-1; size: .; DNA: TGTGCCTGGAGTGTTATTCGGAACACTGAAGCTTTCTTT; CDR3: CAWSVIRNTEAFF
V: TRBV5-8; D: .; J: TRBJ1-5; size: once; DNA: TGTGCCAGCAGCTTGGTGGCGGTACATCAGCCCCAGCATTTT; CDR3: CASSLVAVHQPQHF
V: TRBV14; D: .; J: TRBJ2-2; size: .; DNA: TGTGCCAGCAGCCAAAGAGGGGGGGCTGGCGCCGGGGAGCTGTTTTTT; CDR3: CASSQRGGAGAGELFF
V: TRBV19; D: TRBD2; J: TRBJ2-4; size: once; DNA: TGTGCCAGTAGTCCTGGGACTAGCGGGAGATTCGGGGCCAAAAACATTCAGTACTTC; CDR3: CASSPGTSGRFGAKNIQYF
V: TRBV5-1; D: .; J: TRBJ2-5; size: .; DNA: TGCGCCAGCAGCTTCAGGGGCGAGAGGGAGACCCAGTACTTC; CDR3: CASSFRGERETQYF
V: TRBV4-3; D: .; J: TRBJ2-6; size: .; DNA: TGCGCCAGCAGCCAAGATATCGGGGCTGGGGCCAACGTCCTGACTTTC; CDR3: CASSQDIGAGANVLTF
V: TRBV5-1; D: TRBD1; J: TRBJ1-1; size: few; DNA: TGCGCCAGCAGCCTTCGAGGACAGGGGGCAGCTGAAGCTTTCTTT; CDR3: CASSLRGQGAAEAFF
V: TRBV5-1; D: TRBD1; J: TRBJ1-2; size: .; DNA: TGCGCCAGCAGAGCCCGGCAGGGGGATGGTTATGGCTACACCTTC; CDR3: CASRARQGDGYGYTF
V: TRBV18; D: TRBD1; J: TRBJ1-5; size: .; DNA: TGTGCCAGCTCACCCCAGGGGGATCAGCCCCAGCATTTT; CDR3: CASSPQGDQPQHF
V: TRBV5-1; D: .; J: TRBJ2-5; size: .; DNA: TGCGCCAGCAGCTTGGGACAGCACCAAGAGACCCAGTACTTC; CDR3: CASSLGQHQETQYF
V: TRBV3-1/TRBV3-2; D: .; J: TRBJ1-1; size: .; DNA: TGTGCCAGCAGCCACGGGGGGGGCTTGAACACTGAAGCTTTCTTT; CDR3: CASSHGGGLNTEAFF
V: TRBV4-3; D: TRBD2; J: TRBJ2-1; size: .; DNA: TGCGCCAGCAGCCAACTGGGGGGGGTCAATGAGCAGTTCTTC; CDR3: CASSQLGGVNEQFF
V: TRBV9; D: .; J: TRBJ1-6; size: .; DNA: TGTGCCAGCAGCCCCCCGGGGATTCTAAATTCACCCCTCCACTTT; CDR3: CASSPPGILNSPLHF
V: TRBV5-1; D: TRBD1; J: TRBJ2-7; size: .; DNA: TGCGCCAGCAGCCACGACAGGGGCGAGCAGTACTTC; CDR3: CASSHDRGEQYF
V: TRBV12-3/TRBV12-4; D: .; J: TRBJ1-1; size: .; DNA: TGTGCCAGCAACCCAACAGAGAACACTGAAGCTTTCTTT; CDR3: CASNPTENTEAFF
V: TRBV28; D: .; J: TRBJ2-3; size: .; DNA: TGTGCCAGCAGGACCGACAGGAAAAGCACAGATACGCAGTATTTT; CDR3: CASRTDRKSTDTQYF
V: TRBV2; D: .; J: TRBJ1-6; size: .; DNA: TGTGCGTCGGAGGGCTTTAATTCACCCCTCCACTTT; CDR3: CASEGFNSPLHF